The 21 T cell receptor beta chains presented below share a single source sample, sequenced in a study of T cell clonality in common variable immunodeficiency. Repertoires were generated with immunoSEQ multiplex PCR, while TCRdb's copy carries only in-frame clones and drops some. Listed for the sample are approximately 60,000 clones, none seen a single time. Sequenced sample: peripheral blood mononuclear cells. These receptor sequences come from a person aged 18 to 70 in good health.

This clone appeared many times. Mismatch with germline at one junction end may stem from a read error. The sequence runs out 3 residues before the end of the CDR3; the remainder is reconstructed from the germline J gene. The chain employs TRBV19 and TRBJ2-3; 7 bases align to TRBD2. Germline V gene lookup returns CDR1 LNHDA and CDR2 SQIVND (reference sequence). The CDR3 sequence is 15 residues long. The sequenced part of the CDR3 DNA is TGTGCCAGTAGTCTAGAGCGGGGCACTGGAGATACG. As protein: CASSLERGTGDT. The whole CDR3 region reads CASSLERGTGDTQYF.

The sample holds many counts of this clone. The read ends 3 residues before the CDR3 terminus; that terminus is restored from the germline J gene. V and J are TRBV20-1 and TRBJ2-7; possible D gene TRBD2, 6 bases. This CDR3 spans 12 amino acids. Germline V gene data show CDR1 as DFQATT and CDR2 as SNEGSKA (reference sequence). Between the trimmed V and J ends, which lost 7 bases and 3 bases, there was a span of 13 bases. This CDR3 reads CSVPSVNYEQYF. Incomplete CDR3 DNA: TGCAGTGTACCTAGCGTGAACTACGAG.

The table lists this clone with many counts. The read ends 3 residues before the CDR3 terminus; that terminus is restored from the germline J gene. V and J are TRBV2 and TRBJ1-6, with 8 nucleotides matching TRBD1. The CDR3 has 17 amino acids. Germline CDR1 SNHLY, CDR2 FYNNEI. V dropped 5 bases and J dropped 7; count of bases not matched to a gene: 13. The CDR3 sequence: CASSPFRGLGRNSPLHF. The DNA read from the CDR3 is TGTGCCAGCAGTCCTTTCAGGGGGCTGGGGAGGAATTCACCC.

Comments on this clone: The read finishes 3 residues shy of the CDR3 end, and the germline J gene is used to complete it. This chain links TRBV27 with TRBJ2-7, with D unresolved. Trimming stripped 5 bases from V and 0 bases from J, with 8 bases between. The CDR3 consists of 13 residues. Per germline, CDR1 MNHEY and CDR2 SMNVEV (reference sequence). The CDR3: CASSDKISYEQYF. The part of the CDR3 DNA that was read is TGTGCCAGCAGTGACAAAATCTCCTACGAG.

In its sample, this clone was seen many times. The CDR3 is cut off 3 residues early in the read; its end comes from the germline J gene. The rearrangement uses TRBV6-2 or TRBV6-3 and TRBJ1-2, with D possibly matching TRBD1 (6 bases). Germline V gene sequence: CDR1 MNHEY, CDR2 SVGEGT. V was clipped by 2 bases and J by 3 bases, with 10 bases between them. The CDR3 is 14 residues long. CDR3: CASSYPDSYYGYTF. Partial CDR3 DNA: TGTGCCAGCAGTTACCCGGACAGCTACTATGGC.

This clone was observed at least ten times. The CDR3 is CASSFGTGTYEQYF. CDR3 DNA, as far as it was read: TGTGCCAGCAGCTTTGGGACAGGGACCTACGAG. The V and J genes are TRBV5-6 and TRBJ2-7, with 9 bases identical to TRBD1. The read comes to an end 3 residues before the CDR3 does, leaving the germline J gene to fill in the end. J gave up 2 bases and V 2 bases, and 2 bases lay outside the gene matches. Per the germline V gene, CDR1 is SGHDT and CDR2 is YYEEEE. The CDR3 runs 14 residues.

This clone was seen at least ten times. The read ends 3 residues early relative to the CDR3; the germline J gene fills the gap. The J gene is TRBJ2-7, the V gene TRBV2; D remains ambiguous. This CDR3 has 11 residues. Germline V lookup: CDR1 SNHLY, CDR2 FYNNEI. V was cut by 6 bases and J by 4 bases, with 7 bases left in between. The CDR3 DNA, read in part, is TGTGCCAGCAGGCAGACTTACGAG. It is translated as CASRQTYE. The CDR3 in its entirety is CASRQTYEQYF.

This clone came up many times. The observed sequence ends 3 residues before the CDR3 terminus, with the missing tail filled in from the germline J gene. This chain uses TRBV18 with TRBJ1-6; 9 nucleotides agree with TRBD1. The CDR3 runs 19 residues. J lost 2 bases, V lost 2 bases, and 10 bases had no gene match. Germline assignment: CDR1 KGHSH and CDR2 LQKENI. The sequenced part of the CDR3 DNA is TGTGCCAGCTCACCAGACGGGGACAGGGCAGGACCCTATAATTCACCC. Encoded protein: CASSPDGDRAGPYNSP. The full CDR3 sequence reads CASSPDGDRAGPYNSPLHF. The whole variable domain, filled in from reference TRBV18 and TRBJ1-6, reads NAGVMQNPRHLVRRRGQEARLRCSPMKGHSHVYWYRQLPEEGLKFMVYLQKENIIDESGMPKERFSAEFPKEGPSILRIQQVVRGDSAAYFCASSPDGDRAGPYNSPLHFGNGTRLTVT.

This clone was seen at least ten times. The read comes to an end 3 residues before the CDR3 does, leaving the germline J gene to fill in the end. The chain couples TRBV5-1 to TRBJ1-2; 7 bases align to TRBD1. Germline trimming cut 4 bases from V and 2 bases from J; bases unmatched to any gene: 2. CDR3 length equals 13 residues. Germline CDR1 and CDR2: SGHRS and YFSETQ. CDR3 bases read: TGCGCCAGCAGCGCACAGGGGAACTATGGC. It is translated as CASSAQGNYG. The entire CDR3 protein reads CASSAQGNYGYTF.

This clone was seen at least ten times. Read data end 3 residues before the CDR3 end; the end is taken from the germline J gene. The V and J genes are TRBV5-5 and TRBJ1-1; D not certain. Germline V gives CDR1 SGHKS, CDR2 YYEKEE (reference sequence). The CDR3 has 14 residues. V was shortened by 2 bases and J by 0 bases, with 8 bases between the two germline ends. The sequenced part of the CDR3 DNA is TGTGCCAGCAGCTTTACGACTGTGAACACTGAA. Its translation is CASSFTTVNTE. The whole CDR3 is CASSFTTVNTEAFF.

Concerning this clone: The read halts 3 residues ahead of the CDR3 end, with the missing end drawn from the germline J gene. This chain joins TRBV10-2 and TRBJ1-5; 8 bases are shared with TRBD1. Germline V gene lookup returns CDR1 WSHSY and CDR2 SAAADI. The V segment lost 5 bases and the J segment 7 bases; nucleotides outside the gene matches: 4. The CDR3 is made up of 13 amino acids. The CDR3: CASSTGGWQPQHF. The CDR3 bases that were read are TGCGCCAGCAGTACAGGGGGGTGGCAGCCC.

This clone was observed at least ten times. The read finishes 3 residues shy of the CDR3 end, and the germline J gene is used to complete it. The rearrangement joins TRBV5-1 to TRBJ2-3; the D is unclear. V was trimmed by 4 bases and J by 4 bases, leaving 10 bases between them. Germline V gene lookup returns CDR1 SGHRS and CDR2 YFSETQ. This CDR3 contains 13 residues. The CDR3 DNA, read in part, is TGCGCCAGCAGCCTAGAAAGCGCAGATACG. The encoded protein is CASSLESADT. The full CDR3 protein reads CASSLESADTQYF.

This clone was observed many times. The read terminates 3 residues before the CDR3 end, so the remaining end is supplied by the germline J gene. The rearrangement uses TRBV18 and TRBJ1-6, with 7 bases lining up with TRBD1. This CDR3 region has 18 residues. CDR1 and CDR2 from the germline V gene are KGHSH and LQKENI. V was pared by 2 bases and J by 7 bases, with 14 bases of the junction left unmatched. The CDR3 DNA, read in part, is TGTGCCAGCTCACCATCGGGACAGCTAACTCCTACGAATTCACCC. Amino acids: CASSPSGQLTPTNSP. The full CDR3 sequence reads CASSPSGQLTPTNSPLHF.

This clone was found many times. CDR3 region: CSAKDPWGENTGELFF. The sequenced CDR3 bases are TGCAGTGCCAAAGACCCTTGGGGGGAGAACACCGGGGAG. The V call is TRBV20-1, the J call TRBJ2-2; possible D gene TRBD2, 6 bases. The CDR3 goes on 3 residues after the read ends, and that part is filled in from the germline J gene. This CDR3 region has 16 residues. CDR1 is DFQATT, CDR2 SNEGSKA, per germline (reference sequence). The V and J ends lost 6 bases and 1 base respectively, with 18 bases between them.

This clone was observed at least ten times. The read ends 3 residues before the CDR3 terminus; that terminus is restored from the germline J gene. The genes are TRBV2 and TRBJ2-2, with D possibly being TRBD1 (5 bases). Germline values: CDR1 SNHLY, CDR2 FYNNEI. The germline V and J ends were trimmed by 2 bases and 0 bases, with 7 bases remaining between them. This CDR3 spans 15 amino acids. This chain's CDR3 is CASSETTANTGELFF. CDR3 DNA, as far as it was read: TGTGCCAGCAGTGAAACGACAGCGAACACCGGGGAG.

This clone has a count of ten or more. The read comes to an end 3 residues before the CDR3 does, leaving the germline J gene to fill in the end. V usage is TRBV28 and J usage is TRBJ1-4, with unresolved D. The CDR3 is 14 amino acids. The germline CDR1 and CDR2 sequences are MDHEN and SYDVKM. V was cut by 6 bases and J by 2 bases, with 10 bases left in between. The sequenced part of the CDR3 DNA is TGTGCCAGCAGGGAGGGTGGCACTAATGAAAAA. It is translated as CASREGGTNEK. The whole CDR3 sequence is CASREGGTNEKLFF.

This clone came up many times. The read stops 3 residues short of the end of the CDR3; the missing end is completed from the germline J gene. The chain links TRBV19 to TRBJ1-1; TRBD1 might be the D (6 bases). From germline, CDR1 is LNHDA and CDR2 SQIVND (reference sequence). The V end was cut by 5 bases, the J end by 1 base, with 11 bases between. The CDR3 contains 14 residues. CDR3 DNA (partial): TGTGCCAGTAGTCCGGGGGGGCCGAACACTGAA. Its translation: CASSPGGPNTE. The entire CDR3 sequence reads CASSPGGPNTEAFF.

The table lists this clone with many counts. The read comes to an end 3 residues before the CDR3 does, leaving the germline J gene to fill in the end. This chain links TRBV7-9 with TRBJ1-1, with 7 bases fitting TRBD1. Unmatched junction bases numbered 2, after V lost 2 bases and J lost 2 bases. This CDR3 spans 14 amino acids. The germline V gene encodes CDR1 SEHNR and CDR2 FQNEAQ (reference sequence). CDR3 region: CASSLSGGNTEAFF. The sequenced part of the CDR3 DNA is TGTGCCAGCAGCTTATCAGGGGGTAACACTGAA.

This clone was recorded at least ten times. The CDR3 end falls 3 residues outside the read, so it is completed with the germline J gene. The genes are TRBV6-2 or TRBV6-3 and TRBJ1-1; maybe TRBD1 (5 bases). In germline, CDR1 is MNHEY, CDR2 SVGEGT. CDR3 length: 12 residues. The CDR3 DNA, read in part, is TGTGCCAGCAGTTACGGCCCAGGGGAA. Translating gives CASSYGPGE. The complete CDR3 protein is CASSYGPGEAFF.

In this sample, this clone turned up many times. Read sequence stops 3 residues before the CDR3 end, and the germline J gene provides the missing end. The genes are TRBV5-1 and TRBJ1-2; weak D call: TRBD1 (6 bases). This CDR3 has 15 amino acids. Germline V CDR1 and CDR2: SGHRS, YFSETQ. The ends were cut back, 0 bases at V and 3 bases at J, with 12 bases in the middle. CDR3 DNA, as far as it was read: TGCGCCAGCAGCTTGGGTTCAGGGGAGGACTATGGC. It codes for CASSLGSGEDYG. The entire CDR3 protein reads CASSLGSGEDYGYTF. Supplemented by reference TRBV5-1 and TRBJ1-2, the full variable domain reads KAGVTQTPRYLIKTRGQQVTLSCSPISGHRSVSWYQQTPGQGLQFLFEYFSETQRNKGNFPGRFSGRQFSNSRSEMNVSTLELGDSALYLCASSLGSGEDYGYTFGSGTRLTVV.

This clone was detected ten times or more. The read ends 3 residues early relative to the CDR3; the germline J gene fills the gap. The chain carries TRBV20-1 and TRBJ1-5, with 7 bases that match TRBD1. This CDR3 contains 13 residues. J was trimmed by 4 bases and V by 3 bases; bases with no gene match: 3. Germline CDR1 reads DFQATT; CDR2 reads SNEGSKA (reference sequence). The CDR3 region is CSARTGRNQPQHF. CDR3 bases read: TGCAGTGCTAGGACAGGGAGGAATCAGCCC.